This T cell receptor (beta chain) was observed in a study of T cells in tuberculosis. Study as a whole: In South Africa, adults with active tuberculosis were compared with IGRA-negative and latently infected IGRA-positive adolescents.

Between the trimmed V and J ends, which lost 0 bases and 3 bases, there was a span of 19 bases. CDR1 is SGDLS and CDR2 is YYNGEE in the germline V gene. The CDR3 is 18 residues long. Points on this clone: Antigen: not known.

General study findings and limits: Active tuberculosis cases were adults; controls were adolescents. GMM-specific TCRs were nearer to active tuberculosis alpha repertoires, suggesting expansion. Shorter CDR3-alpha in active tuberculosis partly drove smaller distances.

Method: immunoSEQ multiplex PCR; TCRdb's copy keeps in-frame clones and lacks some. The sample gives 20,000 to 25,000 clones, around 97% of which show up once; 6% to 6.5% is in the top ten. Sequenced sample: PBMCs. The clonotype originates from a donor between 10 and 35 years old with latent tuberculosis or without tuberculosis infection. The chain links TRBV9 to TRBJ2-1; tentatively, D is TRBD1 (6 bases). The CDR3 bases are TGTGCCAGCAGCGTAGCTGTGGGGGCAGTCTTATACTACAATGAGCAGTTCTTC. Translated: CASSVAVGAVLYYNEQFF.